Listed below are T cell receptor beta chains from one sample, sequenced in a study of read filtering for tumor transcriptome and immune sequencing. Each CDR3 protein gets one entry after TCRdb re-called the reads with MiXCR. This table has 8,500 to 9,500 distinct CDR3 sequences, 15% to 20% appearing once. The sample comprised a population of CD138-negative cells sorted from bone marrow. All receptors come from a donor aged 40 or older with multiple myeloma. The CDR3 runs from the conserved cysteine through the conserved F or W. Each record gives: clone size, V gene, D gene, J gene, CDR3 DNA, CDR3 protein. D genes are given only for firm matches. For some rows the clone size is stated as once, few or many, or as a class when expanded; others skip it.

size: many
V: TRBV6-1
D: TRBD2
J: TRBJ2-5
DNA: TGTGCCAGCAGTGTCCTGGTATCGGCTAGCGGGACAGACCAGTACTTC
CDR3: CASSVLVSASGTDQYF

size: many
V: TRBV4-1
D: TRBD2
J: TRBJ2-7
DNA: TGCGCCAGCAGCCAAGATGGGGGGGAGAGCGAGCAGTACTTC
CDR3: CASSQDGGESEQYF

size: many
V: TRBV20-1
D: TRBD1
J: TRBJ2-3
DNA: TGCAGTGCCAACAGGGGGAAAGGCACAGATACGCAGTATTTT
CDR3: CSANRGKGTDTQYF

size: many
V: TRBV20-1
D: TRBD2
J: TRBJ2-7
DNA: TGCAGTGCTAGATCCGGACTAGCGGGAAAGGAGCAGTACTTC
CDR3: CSARSGLAGKEQYF

size: many
V: TRBV30
D: .
J: TRBJ2-1
DNA: TGTGCCTGGAGTGAGATTCGCGAGCAGTTCTTC
CDR3: CAWSEIREQFF

size: medium-sized
V: TRBV11-3
D: .
J: TRBJ2-7
DNA: TGTGCCAGCCGCCGGGACGGTTCCTACGAGCAGTACTTC
CDR3: CASRRDGSYEQYF

size: .
V: TRBV10-2
D: TRBD1
J: TRBJ2-5
DNA: TGCGCCAGCAGGGGACAGGGGAAAGAGACCCAGTACTTC
CDR3: CASRGQGKETQYF

size: few
V: TRBV30
D: .
J: TRBJ2-1
DNA: TGTGCCGGGAGTGACCCCTACCTTAGTAGGCGGTTCTTC
CDR3: CAGSDPYLSRRFF

size: many
V: TRBV12-3/TRBV12-4
D: .
J: TRBJ1-1
DNA: TGTGCCAGCAGTTTAGGACAGGCTCCTGAAGCTTTCTTT
CDR3: CASSLGQAPEAFF

size: many
V: TRBV7-3
D: .
J: TRBJ2-2
DNA: TGTGCCAGCAAACAGGACAACGCCGGGGAGCTGTTTTTT
CDR3: CASKQDNAGELFF

size: many
V: TRBV20-1
D: .
J: TRBJ2-1
DNA: TGCAGTGCTCAACCGGGACTGGCTACCTACAATGGGCAGTTCTTC
CDR3: CSAQPGLATYNGQFF

size: many
V: TRBV24-1
D: .
J: TRBJ2-2
DNA: TGTGCCACCAGTGGGAACAGGGTTAACACCGGGGAGCTGTTTTTT
CDR3: CATSGNRVNTGELFF

size: many
V: TRBV29-1
D: .
J: TRBJ1-2
DNA: TGCAGCGTTGAGTTGGGAGGCTATGGCTACACCTTC
CDR3: CSVELGGYGYTF

size: many
V: TRBV6-2/TRBV6-3
D: .
J: TRBJ2-1
DNA: TGTGCCAGCAGTTTTGGGCGGGGACGTTCCTACAATGAGCAGTTCTTC
CDR3: CASSFGRGRSYNEQFF

size: .
V: TRBV15
D: .
J: TRBJ1-1
DNA: TGTGCCACCAGTAGAGATTCAGGTGTCAACACTGAAGCTTTCTTT
CDR3: CATSRDSGVNTEAFF

size: many
V: TRBV7-2
D: .
J: TRBJ1-5
DNA: TGTGCCAGCAGCATCACTAGCAATCAGCCCCAGCATTTT
CDR3: CASSITSNQPQHF

size: many
V: TRBV27
D: .
J: TRBJ2-3
DNA: TGTGCCAGCAGCCAACTCATTAAGATTGATACGCAGTATTTT
CDR3: CASSQLIKIDTQYF

size: many
V: TRBV7-2
D: TRBD2
J: TRBJ2-2
DNA: TGTGCCAGCAGCTCGCGTTCTAGCGGGGGATTGAACACCGGGGAGCTGTTTTTT
CDR3: CASSSRSSGGLNTGELFF

size: many
V: TRBV20-1
D: TRBD2
J: TRBJ2-3
DNA: TGCAGTGCTAGAGATCCACTTAGCGGGGGTCCCACAGATACGCAGTATTTT
CDR3: CSARDPLSGGPTDTQYF

size: many
V: TRBV20-1
D: TRBD2
J: TRBJ2-1
DNA: TGCAGTGCTAGAGACACTAGCGGGCCCAGGTACAATGAGCAGTTCTTC
CDR3: CSARDTSGPRYNEQFF

size: many
V: TRBV4-3
D: .
J: TRBJ2-3
DNA: TGCGCCAGCAGCCAAGACGTCGCGCGGGCTTACCGCTTAGATACGCAGTATTTT
CDR3: CASSQDVARAYRLDTQYF

size: many
V: TRBV7-3
D: .
J: TRBJ2-7
DNA: TGTGCCAGCAGCTTTAACGAGCAGTACTTC
CDR3: CASSFNEQYF

size: many
V: TRBV7-9
D: TRBD2
J: TRBJ2-5
DNA: TGTGCCAGCAGTACCCAGGGACTAGCGGGCAGTGAGACCCAGTACTTC
CDR3: CASSTQGLAGSETQYF

size: many
V: TRBV7-2
D: .
J: TRBJ2-4
DNA: TGTGCCAGCAGCTCCCGGCAGGGCGGAAACATTCAGTACTTC
CDR3: CASSSRQGGNIQYF

size: once
V: TRBV6-5
D: .
J: TRBJ1-1
DNA: TGTGCCAGCAGTCCCTCCAGACAGAGTACTGAAGCTTTCTTT
CDR3: CASSPSRQSTEAFF

size: .
V: TRBV5-1
D: .
J: TRBJ1-5
DNA: TGCGCTAGCAGCCCCGGACGGGATCAGCCCCGGCATTTT
CDR3: CASSPGRDQPRHF

size: medium-sized
V: TRBV2
D: TRBD1
J: TRBJ2-1
DNA: TGTGCCAGCAAACAGGGGGCGGGCAATGAGCAGTTCTTC
CDR3: CASKQGAGNEQFF

size: many
V: TRBV29-1
D: .
J: TRBJ2-7
DNA: TGCAGCGCGGGGGCAGGCTCCTACGAGCAGTACTTC
CDR3: CSAGAGSYEQYF

size: many
V: TRBV5-1
D: .
J: TRBJ2-6
DNA: TGCGCCAGCTCGGGGGTCTCTGGGGCCAACGTCCTGACTTTC
CDR3: CASSGVSGANVLTF

size: .
V: TRBV11-2
D: .
J: TRBJ2-5
DNA: TGTGCCAGCAGCTTAGGCATCGCCCAAGAGACCCTGTACTTC
CDR3: CASSLGIAQETLYF

size: many
V: TRBV7-2
D: TRBD2
J: TRBJ2-2
DNA: TGTGCCAGCAGCCTGACTAGCAGATCCGGGGAGCTGTTTTTT
CDR3: CASSLTSRSGELFF

size: medium-sized
V: TRBV29-1
D: .
J: TRBJ2-1
DNA: TGCAGCCTCCGACGGCTCAACGGAGACAATGAGCAGTTCTTC
CDR3: CSLRRLNGDNEQFF

size: many
V: TRBV5-1
D: .
J: TRBJ2-5
DNA: TGCGCCAGCAGCCCACGGGGGGCCCAAACCCTCCGAGGGACCCAGTACTTC
CDR3: CASSPRGAQTLRGTQYF

size: few
V: TRBV20-1
D: TRBD2
J: TRBJ2-1
DNA: TGCAGTGCTAGAGATCCGGCTAGCGGGAGTAGGTATGAGCAGTTCTTC
CDR3: CSARDPASGSRYEQFF

size: many
V: TRBV7-2
D: TRBD2
J: TRBJ2-5
DNA: TGTGCCAGCAGTCTTAGCGGGGGGGGGGGGGAGACCCAGTACTTC
CDR3: CASSLSGGGGETQYF

size: medium-sized
V: TRBV6-4
D: .
J: TRBJ2-1
DNA: TGTGCCAGCAGTCAGACCCGGGGGCCCCCCTACAATGAGCAGTTCTTC
CDR3: CASSQTRGPPYNEQFF

size: many
V: TRBV18
D: .
J: TRBJ1-1
DNA: TGTGCCAGCTCACAAGGTGGCAACACTGAAGCTTTCTTT
CDR3: CASSQGGNTEAFF

size: large
V: TRBV6-1
D: .
J: TRBJ2-3
DNA: TGTGCCAGCAGTACCTGGATTCTCGGCGAGGATACGCAGTATTTT
CDR3: CASSTWILGEDTQYF

size: once
V: TRBV28
D: TRBD1
J: TRBJ2-3
DNA: TGTGCCAGCAGTGGACAGGGGACGGACACAGATACGCAGTGTTTT
CDR3: CASSGQGTDTDTQCF

size: large
V: TRBV4-1
D: .
J: TRBJ2-1
DNA: TGTGCCAGCAGCCTCTCTACCGACAATGAGCAGTTCTTC
CDR3: CASSLSTDNEQFF

size: many
V: TRBV29-1
D: .
J: TRBJ1-1
DNA: TGCAGCGTTGAAAGGGATGGCACTGAAGCTTTCTTT
CDR3: CSVERDGTEAFF

size: many
V: TRBV3-1
D: TRBD2
J: TRBJ2-7
DNA: TGTGCCAGCAGCCCTCGGGACTACTACGAGCAGTACTTC
CDR3: CASSPRDYYEQYF

size: many
V: TRBV3-1
D: TRBD1
J: TRBJ2-1
DNA: TGTGCCAGCAGCCAAGAGGCAGGGGGCTTTTACAATGAGCAGTTCTTC
CDR3: CASSQEAGGFYNEQFF

size: many
V: TRBV4-2
D: .
J: TRBJ2-3
DNA: TGTGCCAGCAGCCAACTCCCGGTGATCACAGATACGCAGTATTTT
CDR3: CASSQLPVITDTQYF

size: many
V: TRBV7-3
D: .
J: TRBJ2-6
DNA: TGTGCCAGCAGCTTAACAGCCAGGGCCTTTGGGGCCAACGTCCTGACTTTC
CDR3: CASSLTARAFGANVLTF

size: many
V: TRBV29-1
D: TRBD1
J: TRBJ2-5
DNA: TGCAGCGTTGAAGAACCCTGGGACAGGGGTATTTCGGAAGAGACCCAGTACTTC
CDR3: CSVEEPWDRGISEETQYF

size: medium-sized
V: TRBV20-1
D: TRBD2
J: TRBJ2-7
DNA: TGCAGTGCTACCCCCGGGACTAGCGGGGCCTACGAGCAGTACTTC
CDR3: CSATPGTSGAYEQYF

size: many
V: TRBV12-3/TRBV12-4
D: TRBD2
J: TRBJ2-3
DNA: TGTGCCAGCAGTGTTAGCGGGGGGAAAAGCACAGATACGCAGTATTTT
CDR3: CASSVSGGKSTDTQYF

size: many
V: TRBV28
D: TRBD2
J: TRBJ2-3
DNA: TGTGCCAGCAGTTTAGTGGCGGGGGGGCCCGGACGCACAGATACGCAGTATTTT
CDR3: CASSLVAGGPGRTDTQYF

size: medium-sized
V: TRBV5-1
D: TRBD2
J: TRBJ2-1
DNA: TGCGCCAGCAGCCCCCAACTAGCGGGAGCCTACAATGAGCAGTTCTTC
CDR3: CASSPQLAGAYNEQFF

size: medium-sized
V: TRBV2
D: .
J: TRBJ1-2
DNA: TGTGCCAGCAGTGATAGGGTGTATGGCTACACCTTC
CDR3: CASSDRVYGYTF

size: .
V: TRBV6-6
D: TRBD1
J: TRBJ1-5
DNA: TGCGCCGGCAGTCTCCGGGACAGGGTTTTTCAGCCCCAGCATTTT
CDR3: CAGSLRDRVFQPQHF

size: medium-sized
V: TRBV7-2
D: TRBD1
J: TRBJ2-7
DNA: TGTGCCACCATGGACAGGAGCTCCTACGAGCAGTACTTC
CDR3: CATMDRSSYEQYF

size: many
V: TRBV5-4
D: TRBD1
J: TRBJ1-4
DNA: TGTGCCAGCAGCTCCAACAGGGGGCTCGATGAAAAACTGTTTTTT
CDR3: CASSSNRGLDEKLFF

size: many
V: TRBV7-2
D: .
J: TRBJ2-7
DNA: TGTGCCAGCAGCTTAGGTGGAGGCTTTTCCTACGAGCAGTACTTC
CDR3: CASSLGGGFSYEQYF